These 13 T cell receptor beta chains originate from one sample sequenced in a study of CD8 T cells in ankylosing spondylitis. TCRdb redid the calling of the 5' RACE reads with MiXCR, one entry per CDR3 protein. The sample contains some 140,000 distinct CDR3 sequences, 17% of which appear only once. Whole-study results and caveats: Ankylosing spondylitis blood appeared to be characterized by a TCR beta motif of 7 to 9 highly homologous variants.

What these receptors recognize is not known. The source material was blood, either unsorted or a sorted T cell fraction (not recorded which). The receptors shown here come from a male donor with ankylosing spondylitis.

This chain connects TRBV27 to TRBJ1-2; the D gene is possibly TRBD1 (5 bases). The V end lost 3 bases, the J end lost 0 bases, and 17 bases lay between the germline ends. The CDR3 length is 17 residues. Germline V gene sequence: CDR1 MNHEY, CDR2 SMNVEV (reference sequence). The CDR3 is CASSLKLGGGANYGYTF. Here the CDR3 DNA reads TGTGCCAGCAGTTTGAAACTCGGGGGAGGGGCTAACTATGGCTACACCTTC.

Only a few counts were recorded for this clonotype. The chain carries TRBV29-1 and TRBJ2-2; TRBD1 might be the D (5 bases). Germline V gene lookup returns CDR1 SQVTM and CDR2 ANQGSEA. Trimming took off 0 bases at V and 2 bases at J, with 10 bases between the two ends. The CDR3 loop spans 15 amino acids. The CDR3 DNA reads TGCAGCGTTGAAGAGACCAGGGCAAACACCGGGGAGCTGTTTTTT. Amino acids: CSVEETRANTGELFF.

This chain links TRBV27 with TRBJ2-3; possibly TRBD1 or TRBD2 for D (5 bases each). This CDR3 spans 17 amino acids. In germline, CDR1 is MNHEY, CDR2 SMNVEV (reference sequence). The V end was cut by 1 base, the J end by 0 bases, with 14 bases between. The CDR3 DNA sequence: TGTGCCAGCAGTTTATGGGCGAGGGGCTTCAGCACAGATACGCAGTATTTT. Encoded protein: CASSLWARGFSTDTQYF.

This chain connects TRBV4-1 to TRBJ2-5; D perhaps matches TRBD2 (6 bases). This CDR3 region has 14 residues. V lost 3 bases to trimming and J lost 1 base, with 9 bases between them. Germline V CDR1 and CDR2: MGHRA, YSYEKL. CDR3 loop: CASSHVGGQETQYF. DNA for the CDR3: TGCGCCAGCAGCCATGTGGGGGGCCAAGAGACCCAGTACTTC.

Many counts were recorded for this clonotype. The rearrangement links TRBV12-3 or TRBV12-4 to TRBJ2-7; 8 bases line up with TRBD2. V was pared by 6 bases and J by 2 bases, with 3 bases of the junction left unmatched. This CDR3 contains 13 residues. The CDR3 is CASRLGLAYEQYF. CDR3 DNA sequence: TGTGCCAGCAGGCTGGGACTAGCCTACGAGCAGTACTTC.

With regard to this clonotype: With a much larger clone just one base away, this may be a read error. The rearrangement uses TRBV29-1 and TRBJ2-3; D ambiguous. The DNA matches TRBJ1-5 better at its end, which makes the J call doubtful. Germline V CDR1 and CDR2: SQVTM, ANQGSEA. The CDR3 is 12 residues long. The CDR3 is CSVEIEVDTQHF. The CDR3 DNA follows: TGCAGCGTTGAAATAGAGGTAGATACGCAGCATTTT.

The chain combines TRBV7-6 with TRBJ2-7, with 10 bases aligning to TRBD1. There are 15 residues in the CDR3. CDR1 is SGHVS and CDR2 is FNYEAQ in the germline V gene. Germline trimming cut 1 base from V and 2 bases from J; bases unmatched to any gene: 2. Here the CDR3 reads CASSLGGQGTYEQYF. The CDR3, as DNA: TGTGCCAGCAGCTTAGGGGGACAGGGGACCTACGAGCAGTACTTC.

In this sample, this clonotype turned up many times. The rearrangement joins TRBV7-9 to TRBJ2-7; D unclear. Germline CDR1 and CDR2: SEHNR and FQNEAQ (reference sequence). V lost 1 base and J lost 2, with 9 bases in between. The CDR3 spans 14 residues. The chain's CDR3 is CASSLDSLAYEQYF. In nucleotides, the CDR3 is TGTGCCAGCAGCTTAGATAGCCTAGCCTACGAGCAGTACTTC.

At least ten counts were recorded for this clonotype. The V call is TRBV12-3 or TRBV12-4, the J call TRBJ2-1; 12 bases match TRBD2. Trimming at V came to 7 bases and at J to 5 bases, leaving 6 bases not matched to a gene. The CDR3 is made up of 15 amino acids. CDR3 sequence reads: CASTSLAGGDNEQFF. In DNA form, the CDR3 reads TGTGCCAGCACCTCCCTAGCGGGAGGGGACAATGAGCAGTTCTTC.

This clonotype was detected ten times or more. The chain couples TRBV24-1 to TRBJ2-1; D ambiguous. The CDR3 extends over 15 amino acids. V dropped 4 bases and J dropped 5 bases, with 14 bases sitting between them. CDR1 is KGHDR, CDR2 SFDVKD, per germline. The CDR3 nucleotides read TGTGCCACCAGTGACCCTCCGGGCGGACACAATGAGCAGTTCTTC. Translated, it gives CATSDPPGGHNEQFF.

This clonotype has only a few counts. The chain carries TRBV4-1 and TRBJ2-7; the match to TRBD1 covers 11 bases. Trimming took 4 bases from V and 4 from J; bases not matched to a gene: 9. Germline V gives CDR1 MGHRA, CDR2 YSYEKL. This CDR3 has 16 residues. CDR3 in DNA: TGCGCCAGCAGCCTCACCTGGACAGGGGGCGAATACGAGCAGTACTTC. It yields the protein CASSLTWTGGEYEQYF.

The CDR3 region has the DNA TGTGCCAGCAGCTTAGCCGGCAGGGGCTCCTACAATGAGCAGTTCTTC. Amino acids: CASSLAGRGSYNEQFF. The gene calls are TRBV7-2 and TRBJ2-1; tentative D call: TRBD1 (6 bases). CDR1 is SGHTA, CDR2 FQGNSA, per germline. The CDR3 covers 16 residues. With 0 bases removed from V and 0 bases from J, the gap between germline ends came to 9 bases.

V and J are TRBV12-3 or TRBV12-4 and TRBJ2-5, with TRBD1 matching over 9 bases. The CDR3 totals 15 residues. V shed 5 bases and J 5 bases; nucleotides not matched to a gene: 9. The CDR3 region has the DNA TGTGCCAGCAGTCCCCGGACAGGGGAGGTGGAGACCCAGTACTTC. Its protein is CASSPRTGEVETQYF.